This TCR beta chain was sequenced in a study of neoadjuvant anti-PD-1 for oral cavity cancer. Study-wide results and limits: Non-responders to neoadjuvant nivolumab had significantly more clonal PBMC T cells than responders.

The sample's time point: after neoadjuvant nivolumab, at surgical resection. As concerns this clone: Its target is unknown.

Trimming removed 0 bases from V and 6 bases from J, with 18 bases in between. Germline V gene lookup returns CDR1 LGHNA and CDR2 YNFKEQ. The CDR3 spans 16 residues. Some clones are missing from TCRdb's copy, which holds only in-frame ones; the method was immunoSEQ multiplex PCR. This sample has around 65,000 clones, with roughly 90% found just once. Sequencing was performed on PBMCs, taken after nivolumab (anti-PD-1) treatment. This chain uses TRBV4-2 with TRBJ2-7; tentatively, D is TRBD1 or TRBD2 (5 bases each). The origin of this receptor is a person aged 40 to 85 with oral cavity squamous cell carcinoma. The CDR3 spells CASSQDWKGPRAEQYF. The CDR3 nucleotides are TGTGCCAGCAGCCAAGATTGGAAGGGACCCAGGGCCGAGCAGTACTTC.